The present T cell receptor (beta chain) was sequenced within a study of T cell changes during pregnancy in multiple sclerosis. Trimming removed 5 bases from V and 3 bases from J, with 16 bases in between. Germline V gene data show CDR1 as LNHNV and CDR2 as YYDKDF (reference sequence). This CDR3 contains 16 residues. Sequencing used immunoSEQ multiplex PCR; TCRdb keeps in-frame clones, though not all of them. The repertoire includes about 36,000 clones, 91% of them detected once, and roughly 0.5% sits in the top ten. The rearrangement links TRBV15 to TRBJ2-2; possible D gene TRBD1, 5 bases. The receptor was derived from a female donor in good health, enrolled as a control in a pregnancy study. Sample: CD4+ T cells from peripheral blood mononuclear cells, taken in the second trimester of pregnancy. This CDR3 is CATSQVLGRHTGELFF. As DNA, the CDR3 is TGTGCCACCAGCCAGGTCTTGGGGCGGCACACCGGGGAGCTGTTTTTT.